The source of this T cell receptor (beta chain) is a study of blood T cell repertoires in COVID-19. Turning to the study itself: Sites across the United States, Italy and Spain contributed samples from acute and convalescent COVID-19. Sources were T cells, B-cell-depleted T cells, or PBMCs; the material itself was cDNA or gDNA.

Here immunoSEQ multiplex PCR was the method, and the copy in TCRdb shows in-frame clones only, minus some. The sample gives about 440,000 clones, around 88% of which show up once; roughly 4% is in the top ten. The TCR originated in a woman aged 30 to 39 with acute or convalescent COVID-19. Sequenced sample: peripheral blood.

CDR3 sequence reads: CAWSGLLAGGGETQYF. CDR3 DNA sequence: TGTGCCTGGAGTGGCCTCCTAGCGGGGGGTGGAGAGACCCAGTACTTC. The chain couples TRBV30 to TRBJ2-5; TRBD2 aligns across 11 bases. The CDR3 length is 16 residues. Germline-derived CDR1 and CDR2 are GTSNPN and SVGIG (reference sequence). V lost 1 base and J lost 4; bases outside the gene matches: 8. The full variable domain, completed using reference TRBV30 and TRBJ2-5, is SQTIHQWPATLVQPVGSPLSLECTVEGTSNPNLYWYRQAAGRGLQLLFYSVGIGQISSEVPQNLSASRPQDRQFILSSKKLLLSDSGFYLCAWSGLLAGGGETQYFGPGTRLLVL.